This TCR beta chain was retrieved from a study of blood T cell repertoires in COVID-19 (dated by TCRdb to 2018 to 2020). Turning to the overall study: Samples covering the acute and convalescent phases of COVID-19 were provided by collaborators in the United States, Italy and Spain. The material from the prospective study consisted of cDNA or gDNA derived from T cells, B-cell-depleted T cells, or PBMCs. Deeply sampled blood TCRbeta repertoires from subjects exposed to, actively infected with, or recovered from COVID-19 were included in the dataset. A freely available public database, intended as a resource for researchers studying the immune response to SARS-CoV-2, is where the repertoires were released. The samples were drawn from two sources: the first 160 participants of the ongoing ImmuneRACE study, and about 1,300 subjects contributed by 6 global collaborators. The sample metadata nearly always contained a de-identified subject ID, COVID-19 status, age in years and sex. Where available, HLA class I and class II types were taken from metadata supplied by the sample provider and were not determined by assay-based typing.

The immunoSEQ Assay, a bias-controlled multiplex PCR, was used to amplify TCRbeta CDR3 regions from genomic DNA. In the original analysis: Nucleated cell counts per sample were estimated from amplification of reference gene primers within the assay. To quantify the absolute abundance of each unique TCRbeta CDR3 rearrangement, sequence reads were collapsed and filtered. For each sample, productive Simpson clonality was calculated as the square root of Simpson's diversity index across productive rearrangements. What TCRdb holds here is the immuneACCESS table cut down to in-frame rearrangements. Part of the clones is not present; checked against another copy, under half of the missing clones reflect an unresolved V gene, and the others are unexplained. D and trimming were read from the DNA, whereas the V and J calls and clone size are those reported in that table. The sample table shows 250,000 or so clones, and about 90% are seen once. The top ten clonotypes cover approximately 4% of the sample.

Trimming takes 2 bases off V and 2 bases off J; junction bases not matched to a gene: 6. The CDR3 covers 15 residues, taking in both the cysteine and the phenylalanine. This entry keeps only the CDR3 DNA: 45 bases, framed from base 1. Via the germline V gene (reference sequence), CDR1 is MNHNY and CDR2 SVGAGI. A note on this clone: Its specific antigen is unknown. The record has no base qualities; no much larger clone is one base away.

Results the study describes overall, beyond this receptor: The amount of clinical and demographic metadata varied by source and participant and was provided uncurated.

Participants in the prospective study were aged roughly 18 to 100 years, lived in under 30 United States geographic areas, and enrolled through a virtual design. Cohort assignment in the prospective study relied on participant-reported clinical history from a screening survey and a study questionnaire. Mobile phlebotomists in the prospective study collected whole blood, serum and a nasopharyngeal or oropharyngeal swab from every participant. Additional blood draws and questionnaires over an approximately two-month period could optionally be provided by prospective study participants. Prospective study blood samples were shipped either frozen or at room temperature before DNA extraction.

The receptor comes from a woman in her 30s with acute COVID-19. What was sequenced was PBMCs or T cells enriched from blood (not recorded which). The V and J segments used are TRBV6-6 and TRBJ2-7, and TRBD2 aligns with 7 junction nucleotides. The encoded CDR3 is CASSYRAGRAYEQYF. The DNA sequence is TGTGCCAGCAGTTACCGGGCGGGGAGGGCCTACGAGCAGTACTTC.